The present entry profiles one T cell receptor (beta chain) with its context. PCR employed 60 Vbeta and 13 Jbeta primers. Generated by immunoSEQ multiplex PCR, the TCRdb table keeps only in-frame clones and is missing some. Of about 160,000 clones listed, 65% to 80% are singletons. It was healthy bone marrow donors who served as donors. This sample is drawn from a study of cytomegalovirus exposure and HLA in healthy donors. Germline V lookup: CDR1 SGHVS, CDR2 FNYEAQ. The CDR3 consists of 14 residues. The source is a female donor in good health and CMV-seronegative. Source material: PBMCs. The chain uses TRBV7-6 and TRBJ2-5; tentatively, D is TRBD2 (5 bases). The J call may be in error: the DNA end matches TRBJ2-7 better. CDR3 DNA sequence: TGTGCCAGTTCCGACGGACTCATGCCCTACGAGCAGTACTTC. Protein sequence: CASSDGLMPYEQYF.